This T cell receptor (beta chain) was profiled in a study of T cell responses to AZD1222 COVID-19 vaccine. This CDR3 has 15 residues. Per the germline V gene, CDR1 is MNHEY and CDR2 is SMNVEV (reference sequence). Trimming pared 3 bases from V and 0 bases from J, leaving 9 bases between. The method was immunoSEQ multiplex PCR; TCRdb's version includes in-frame clones alone and lacks a portion of them. This repertoire shows about 120,000 clones, 75% to 95% found once; its top ten account for approximately 5.1%. The TCR originated in an adult in good health. The chain links TRBV27 to TRBJ1-5; no firm D call. The material was peripheral blood, obtained on day 0 of AZD1222 vaccination. The CDR3 sequence: CASSFKPDSNQPQHF. The CDR3 DNA reads as TGTGCCAGCAGTTTTAAGCCAGATAGCAATCAGCCCCAGCATTTT.